A single sample gave rise to the 6 T cell receptor beta chains below, sequenced in a study of cytomegalovirus exposure and HLA in healthy donors. PCR amplification relied on 60 Vbeta primers (plus 13 Jbeta primers). Measured with immunoSEQ multiplex PCR; TCRdb has only the in-frame clones, and not every one. Among approximately 160,000 clones listed, more than 70% were seen once. The sequencing sample was made of PBMCs. The origin of the receptors is a male donor in good health and CMV-seronegative.

The genes are TRBV7-8 and TRBJ1-1; D is perhaps TRBD1 (6 bases). Germline V gene lookup returns CDR1 SGHVS and CDR2 FQNEAQ. The V end was cut by 3 bases, the J end by 0 bases, with 11 bases between. The CDR3 is made up of 15 amino acids. The CDR3 nucleotides read TGTGCCAGCAGCTTCACGGGACATGTGAACACTGAAGCTTTCTTT. Protein sequence: CASSFTGHVNTEAFF. The full variable domain, with the rest looked up from reference TRBV7-8 and TRBJ1-1, is GAGVSQSPRYKVAKRGQDVALRCDPISGHVSLFWYQQALGQGPEFLTYFQNEAQLDKSGLPSDRFFAERPEGSVSTLKIQRTQQEDSAVYLCASSFTGHVNTEAFFGQGTRLTVV.

This sequence joins TRBV4-1 and TRBJ1-5, with D maybe TRBD1 (5 bases). Trimming cost V 2 bases and J 6 bases, with 17 bases left between them. In germline, CDR1 is MGHRA, CDR2 YSYEKL. The CDR3 is made up of 16 amino acids. The CDR3 DNA reads as TGCGCCAGCAGCCAAATACCAGGGCACAACCCTCAGCCCCAGCATTTT. Translated: CASSQIPGHNPQPQHF.

The chain combines TRBV27 with TRBJ2-7; D might be TRBD2 (6 bases). This CDR3 is 12 amino acids long. Germline V gene sequence: CDR1 MNHEY, CDR2 SMNVEV (reference sequence). The V end lost 6 bases, the J end lost 7 bases, and 13 bases lay between the germline ends. In DNA, the CDR3 is TGTGCCAGCAGGGAGGGCCATCGAGAGCAGTACTTC. It yields the protein CASREGHREQYF.

This clone showed up just once. The CDR3 sequence: CASSGAPGQGYEQYF. The DNA for the CDR3 is TGTGCCAGCAGTGGGGCTCCGGGACAGGGCTACGAGCAGTACTTC. The rearrangement uses TRBV6-1 and TRBJ2-7, with TRBD1 identical over 9 bases. Per the germline V gene, CDR1 is MNHNS and CDR2 is SASEGT. This CDR3 contains 15 residues. V lost 4 bases, J lost 3 bases, and 7 bases stayed unmatched.

This clone was detected once. This CDR3 reads CASSLLRGSGNTIYF. CDR3 DNA sequence: TGTGCCAGCAGTTTACTTAGAGGGTCGGGAAACACCATATATTTT. The chain has TRBV6-5 and TRBJ1-3; no clear D gene. Trimming took 4 bases from V and 4 from J, leaving 14 bases between them. The CDR3 is 15 residues long. The V gene's germline CDR1 is MNHEY and CDR2 SVGAGI.

The chain recombines TRBV29-1 with TRBJ2-3; 7 nucleotides line up with TRBD1. The CDR3 has 14 amino acids. V dropped 2 bases and J dropped 7; count of bases not matched to a gene: 9. Germline-derived CDR1 and CDR2 are SQVTM and ANQGSEA. CDR3 nucleotide sequence: TGCAGCGTTGAACACGGGACAGTGAGATATACGCAGTATTTT. Amino acid sequence: CSVEHGTVRYTQYF.